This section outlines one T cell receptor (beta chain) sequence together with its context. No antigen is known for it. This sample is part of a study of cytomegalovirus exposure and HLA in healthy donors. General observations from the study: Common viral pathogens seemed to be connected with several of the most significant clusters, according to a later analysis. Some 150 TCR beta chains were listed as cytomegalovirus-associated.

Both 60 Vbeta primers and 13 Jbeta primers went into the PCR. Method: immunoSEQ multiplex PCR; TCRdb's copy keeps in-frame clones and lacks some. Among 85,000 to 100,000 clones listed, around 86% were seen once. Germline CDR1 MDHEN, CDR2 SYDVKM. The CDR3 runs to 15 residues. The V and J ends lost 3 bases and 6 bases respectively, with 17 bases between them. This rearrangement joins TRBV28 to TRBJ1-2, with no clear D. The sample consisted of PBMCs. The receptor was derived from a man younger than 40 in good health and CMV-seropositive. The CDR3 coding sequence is TGTGCCAGCAGTTTTATCGGCGGGGAGGAACATGGCTACACCTTC. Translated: CASSFIGGEEHGYTF.